Sequencing of this T cell receptor beta chain was carried out in a study of identical twins. The study, taken as a whole, reports: Without tracking the same donors, conclusions rested on cross-sectional statistical analysis. Researchers reported excess low generation probability among twin-shared out-of-frame alpha sequences.

Through template switching, a universal primer site was introduced, and the cDNA contained unique molecular identifiers. MiXCR was run by TCRdb on the 5' RACE reads, yielding one entry per CDR3 protein. This sample has roughly 230,000 distinct CDR3 sequences, with about 8% found just once. This clonotype was detected ten times or more. Its cognate antigen is unknown. Trimming cost V 3 bases and J 5 bases, with 4 bases left between them. Germline-derived CDR1 and CDR2 are SEHNR and FQNEAQ (reference sequence). The CDR3 runs to 12 residues. The same data also contributed to another study, on yellow fever vaccine responses in identical twins.

The chain uses TRBV7-9 and TRBJ2-2, with D unresolved. Sequenced material: CD8+ T cells sorted from blood. This TCR came from a woman under 30 in good health. The CDR3 DNA follows: TGTGCCAGCAGCTTCGCAACCGGGGAGCTGTTTTTT. Translation gives CASSFATGELFF.